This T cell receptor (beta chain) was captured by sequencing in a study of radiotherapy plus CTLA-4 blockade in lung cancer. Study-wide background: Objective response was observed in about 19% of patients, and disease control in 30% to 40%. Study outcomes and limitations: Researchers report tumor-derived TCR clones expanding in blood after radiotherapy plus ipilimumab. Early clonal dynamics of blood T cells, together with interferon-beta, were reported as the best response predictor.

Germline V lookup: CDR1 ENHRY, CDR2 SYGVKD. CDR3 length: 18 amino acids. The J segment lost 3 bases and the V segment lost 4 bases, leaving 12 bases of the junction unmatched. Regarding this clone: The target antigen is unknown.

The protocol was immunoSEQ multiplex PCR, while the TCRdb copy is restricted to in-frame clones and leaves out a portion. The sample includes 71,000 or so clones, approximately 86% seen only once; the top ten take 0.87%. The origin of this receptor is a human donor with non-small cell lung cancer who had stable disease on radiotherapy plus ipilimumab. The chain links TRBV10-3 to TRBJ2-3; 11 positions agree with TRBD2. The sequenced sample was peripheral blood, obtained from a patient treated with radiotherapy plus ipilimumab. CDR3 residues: CAISVKVAGGPGTDTQYF. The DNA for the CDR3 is TGTGCCATCAGTGTGAAGGTAGCGGGGGGGCCCGGGACAGATACGCAGTATTTT.